These 17 T cell receptor beta chains came from one sample sequenced in a study of control samples from healthy donors and cancer patients. Method: immunoSEQ multiplex PCR; TCRdb's copy keeps in-frame clones and lacks some. This sample has roughly 130,000 clones; about nine tenths occur once, and the top ten carry roughly 10%. The sequencing input was blood. The receptors derive from a man aged 25-45 years in good health.

The CDR3 loop reads CASSPTTSAGTQANYGYTF. The CDR3, as DNA: TGTGCCAGCAGCCCTACCACATCAGCCGGGACACAAGCTAACTATGGCTACACCTTC. The V call is TRBV3-1 (or the pseudogene TRBV3-2), the J call TRBJ1-2; a weak D match, TRBD1 (6 bases). Germline values: CDR1 LGHDT, CDR2 YNNKEL (reference sequence). The CDR3 spans 19 residues. V lost 4 bases and J 0 bases, leaving 24 bases between the germline ends.

The rearrangement joins TRBV6-5 to TRBJ2-5; D perhaps matches TRBD2 (5 bases). There are 16 residues in the CDR3. Looked up from germline, CDR1 is MNHEY and CDR2 is SVGAGI. The V end was cut by 3 bases, the J end by 6 bases, with 20 bases between. Written as DNA, the CDR3 is TGTGCCAGCAGTTATTTTATGGGTGGGAGTGTTCAGACCCAGTACTTC. Amino acids: CASSYFMGGSVQTQYF.

This clone occurred a few times. The rearrangement uses TRBV28 and TRBJ1-5; the D gene is possibly TRBD1 (5 bases). The germline CDR1 and CDR2 sequences are MDHEN and SYDVKM. This CDR3 region has 17 residues. The V gene lost 5 bases and the J gene lost 4 bases, with 21 bases spanning the gap. The CDR3 DNA follows: TGTGCCAGCAGTGAGAGCAGGGAGGGCATAGAGAATCAGCCCCAGCATTTT. As protein: CASSESREGIENQPQHF.

The V and J genes are TRBV6-1 and TRBJ1-6, with a possible D match to TRBD1 (6 bases). With 3 bases removed from V and 10 bases from J, the gap between germline ends came to 16 bases. CDR3 size: 15 residues. Germline V CDR1 and CDR2: MNHNS, SASEGT. This chain's CDR3 is CASSESRGGYSPLHF. The CDR3 DNA reads TGTGCCAGCAGTGAGAGTAGGGGGGGATACTCACCCCTCCACTTT.

This chain joins TRBV30 and TRBJ2-6, with D unresolved. V was shortened by 8 bases and J by 4 bases, with 6 bases between the two germline ends. Germline-derived CDR1 and CDR2 are GTSNPN and SVGIG (reference sequence). The CDR3 is 11 residues long. The CDR3 coding sequence is TGTGCCCTCGTAGGGGCCAACGTCCTGACTTTC. It translates to CALVGANVLTF.

The rearrangement joins TRBV27 to TRBJ2-2, with D perhaps being TRBD1 or TRBD2 (6 bases each). Germline V gene sequence: CDR1 MNHEY, CDR2 SMNVEV (reference sequence). The CDR3 contains 16 residues. The V end lost 10 bases, the J end lost 8 bases, and 26 bases lay between the germline ends. The CDR3 protein is CATRDRRDTPAGELFF. As DNA, the CDR3 is TGTGCCACCAGAGATCGGAGGGACACACCAGCAGGGGAGCTGTTTTTT.

This sequence joins TRBV4-1 and TRBJ2-1; TRBD2 matches at 11 bases. This CDR3 has 18 amino acids. Germline CDR1 and CDR2: MGHRA and YSYEKL. The V and J ends lost 0 bases and 3 bases, in that order; junction bases with no gene match: 7. CDR3 DNA: TGCGCCAGCAGCCAAGAGCCCGGGACTAGCGGTCTCTACAATGAGCAGTTCTTC. Translating gives CASSQEPGTSGLYNEQFF.

The chain is built from TRBV28 and TRBJ1-2; D is uncertain. Germline CDR1 MDHEN, CDR2 SYDVKM. The CDR3 totals 13 residues. V gave up 6 bases and J gave up 4 bases, with 12 bases separating them. CDR3 protein: CASSIGFSYGYTF. DNA of the CDR3: TGTGCCAGCAGCATTGGATTTTCCTATGGCTACACCTTC.

This chain uses TRBV18 with TRBJ2-2, with a weak D call TRBD1 (5 bases). The germline CDR1 and CDR2 sequences are KGHSH and LQKENI. This CDR3 spans 17 amino acids. The V end lost 3 bases, the J end lost 6 bases, and 20 bases lay between the germline ends. In nucleotides, the CDR3 is TGTGCCAGCTCACCTCTCTCCCCTGTGGGGCCCGCCGGGGAGCTGTTTTTT. Translation: CASSPLSPVGPAGELFF.

This clone was picked up one time. This chain links TRBV24-1 with TRBJ2-1; D is undetermined. Trimming shortened V by 2 bases and J by 0 bases, and 10 bases separated the two germline ends. CDR1 and CDR2 from the germline V gene are KGHDR and SFDVKD. The CDR3 totals 16 residues. CDR3 DNA: TGTGCCACCAGTGATTCGGAGATAATCTCCTACAATGAGCAGTTCTTC. It is translated as CATSDSEIISYNEQFF.

V usage is TRBV2 and J usage is TRBJ1-4; D unresolved. V was pared by 1 base and J by 8 bases, with 2 bases between. This CDR3 spans 11 amino acids. Germline V gene lookup returns CDR1 SNHLY and CDR2 FYNNEI. The CDR3 nucleotides are TGTGCCAGCAGTGAAGACGAAAAACTGTTTTTT. Its protein product is CASSEDEKLFF.

V usage is TRBV28 and J usage is TRBJ2-6, with D unresolved. V lost 3 bases and J lost 0, with 6 bases in between. There are 15 residues in the CDR3. The germline V gene encodes CDR1 MDHEN and CDR2 SYDVKM. The CDR3 here is CASSFQVSGANVLTF. The CDR3 DNA follows: TGTGCCAGCAGTTTTCAGGTCTCTGGGGCCAACGTCCTGACTTTC.

The rearrangement joins TRBV4-2 to TRBJ2-6; D not resolved. Germline V gene lookup returns CDR1 LGHNA and CDR2 YNFKEQ. There are 15 residues in the CDR3. Trimming removed 2 bases at V and 0 bases at J, with 5 bases between. The chain's CDR3 is CASSQLSSGANVLTF. The CDR3 nucleotides read TGTGCCAGCAGCCAACTTAGCTCTGGGGCCAACGTCCTGACTTTC.

V and J are TRBV7-9 and TRBJ1-1, with D possibly TRBD1 on 5 matching bases. Trimming removed 7 bases at V and 6 bases at J, with 12 bases between. Germline V gene data show CDR1 as SEHNR and CDR2 as FQNEAQ (reference sequence). The length of the CDR3 is 12 residues. Written as DNA, the CDR3 is TGTGCCAGCACCGCCCAAGGGGCTGAAGCTTTCTTT. Its protein is CASTAQGAEAFF.

CDR3 protein: CASSPQTPSGNTIYF. DNA for the CDR3: TGTGCCAGCAGCCCACAAACCCCTTCCGGAAACACCATATATTTT. The chain joins TRBV11-3 to TRBJ1-3; D gene uncertain. Between the trimmed V and J ends, which lost 5 bases and 4 bases, there was a span of 15 bases. The CDR3 totals 15 residues. Germline V gives CDR1 SGHNT, CDR2 YENEEA.

The CDR3 reads CASSLGSGPYEQYF. In nucleotides, the CDR3 is TGTGCCAGCAGCTTAGGGTCAGGGCCCTACGAGCAGTACTTC. The chain links TRBV7-2 to TRBJ2-7, with D possibly being TRBD1 (5 bases). With 1 base removed from V and 2 bases from J, the gap between germline ends came to 9 bases. The germline CDR1 and CDR2 sequences are SGHTA and FQGNSA. This CDR3 region has 14 residues.

This clone was recorded once. This CDR3 is CASSAGQGNTEAFF. DNA of the CDR3: TGTGCCAGCAGCGCGGGACAGGGGAACACTGAAGCTTTCTTT. The rearrangement joins TRBV7-2 to TRBJ1-1; TRBD1 aligns across 9 bases. The V gene end was trimmed by 5 bases and the J gene end by 1 base; junction bases not matched to a gene: 2. Germline V CDR1 and CDR2: SGHTA, FQGNSA. The CDR3 spans 14 residues.